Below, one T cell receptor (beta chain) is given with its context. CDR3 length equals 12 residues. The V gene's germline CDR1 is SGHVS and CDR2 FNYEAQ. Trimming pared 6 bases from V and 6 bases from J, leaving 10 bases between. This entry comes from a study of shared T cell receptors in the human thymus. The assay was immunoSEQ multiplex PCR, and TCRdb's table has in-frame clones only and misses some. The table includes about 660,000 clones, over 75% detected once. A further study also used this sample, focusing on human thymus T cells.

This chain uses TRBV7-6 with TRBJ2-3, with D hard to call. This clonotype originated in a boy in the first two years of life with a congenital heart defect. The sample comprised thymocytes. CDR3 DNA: TGTGCCAGCAGTTCGGAGTTGGATACGCAGTATTTT. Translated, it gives CASSSELDTQYF.